Listed below are T cell receptor beta chains from one sample, sequenced in a study of T cell responses to AZD1222 COVID-19 vaccine. Profiled with immunoSEQ multiplex PCR; TCRdb holds only in-frame clones, not every one. Of 55,000 to 80,000 clones in the sample, roughly 80% were seen once. The sequenced sample was peripheral blood, obtained on day 0 of AZD1222 vaccination. The receptors come from an adult in good health. Each CDR3 is given with its conserved first and last residue. Each record gives: CDR3 DNA, CDR3 protein, J gene, D gene, clone size, V gene. The D gene is left open where the match is weak. Rows may omit the clone size; those that give it use once, few, many or a size class.

TGTGCCAGTAAAGGGACAGGGTCCTACGAGCAGTACTTC	CASKGTGSYEQYF	TRBJ2-7	TRBD1	NA	TRBV19
TGTGCCACCTCCGGGACTAGCTTCAACGAGCAGTACTTC	CATSGTSFNEQYF	TRBJ2-7	TRBD2	NA	TRBV19
TGTGCCAGCAGTTCGGGGACTGAACAAGAGACCCAGTACTTC	CASSSGTEQETQYF	TRBJ2-5	NA	NA	TRBV27
TGTGCCACCGCACAGGGTCGCGAGAACGAGCAGTACTTC	CATAQGRENEQYF	TRBJ2-7	NA	NA	TRBV10-3
TGTGCCAGCAGGGTAGGGGCTACTGGAAACACCATATATTTT	CASRVGATGNTIYF	TRBJ1-3	NA	once	TRBV27
TGCGCCAGCAGCCAAGATACCCTAGGCCCGGATACGCAGTATTTT	CASSQDTLGPDTQYF	TRBJ2-3	NA	few	TRBV4-3
TGTGCCAGCAGCCGACCGGGACAGGGTAATGAAAAACTGTTTTTT	CASSRPGQGNEKLFF	TRBJ1-4	TRBD1	NA	TRBV6-5
TGCGCCAGCAGCTTGGAACTGGGACAGGGATCCTACGAGCAGTACTTC	CASSLELGQGSYEQYF	TRBJ2-7	TRBD1	NA	TRBV5-1
TGTGCCAGCAGCTCAGGGTCGATCTACGAGCAGTACTTC	CASSSGSIYEQYF	TRBJ2-7	NA	NA	TRBV7-8
TGTGCCACCGGGCAGGGGGCTAGAGAGCCCCAGCATTTT	CATGQGAREPQHF	TRBJ1-5	TRBD1	NA	TRBV15
TGTGCCACCTCCACAGGGAACGATGAAAAACTGTTTTTT	CATSTGNDEKLFF	TRBJ1-4	NA	NA	TRBV27
TGTGCCAGCAGTTACGGTGGGGAGACCCAGTACTTC	CASSYGGETQYF	TRBJ2-5	NA	NA	TRBV6-5
TGTGCCAGTAGTATGGGACAGGGAAACTACGAGCAGTACTTC	CASSMGQGNYEQYF	TRBJ2-7	TRBD1	NA	TRBV19
TGTGCCAGCAGCCCCCGGGACAGACCCTACGAGCAGTACTTC	CASSPRDRPYEQYF	TRBJ2-7	TRBD1	NA	TRBV9
TGTGCCAGCAGCTTCGGGACAGTTCTCTCTGGGGCCAACGTCCTGACTTTC	CASSFGTVLSGANVLTF	TRBJ2-6	TRBD1	NA	TRBV7-3
TGCAGTGCTAGAAGGAACACTGAAGCTTTCTTT	CSARRNTEAFF	TRBJ1-1	NA	once	TRBV20-1
TGCGCCAGCAGCCAAGAAATTCCCAGGGGAGCTTTCTTT	CASSQEIPRGAFF	TRBJ1-1	NA	NA	TRBV4-1
TGTGCCAGCAGTGAAGGGGCGGGGGCCTGGGATGAGCAGTTCTTC	CASSEGAGAWDEQFF	TRBJ2-1	NA	NA	TRBV6-1
TGTGCCAGCAGCTCACAGGGTTCTCATAATGAAAAACTGTTTTTT	CASSSQGSHNEKLFF	TRBJ1-4	NA	NA	TRBV7-2
TGTGCCAGCATACCCCCGTCGAACACTGAAGCTTTCTTT	CASIPPSNTEAFF	TRBJ1-1	NA	NA	TRBV7-9
TGTGCCAGCAGTTTAAAGTGGGAGCGCACAGATACGCAGTATTTT	CASSLKWERTDTQYF	TRBJ2-3	NA	NA	TRBV27
TGTGCCAGCAGGGATTCTTATAGCAATCAGCCCCAGCATTTT	CASRDSYSNQPQHF	TRBJ1-5	NA	NA	TRBV27
TGTGCCAGCTCACGGGGGACGAACCCTGGAAACACCATATATTTT	CASSRGTNPGNTIYF	TRBJ1-3	NA	NA	TRBV18
TGTGCCAGCAGTTACTCGCAGGGGGATCAGCCCCAGCATTTT	CASSYSQGDQPQHF	TRBJ1-5	TRBD1	NA	TRBV6-5
TGTGCCAGCAGTTTCGAAGGGGCTGAGCAGTTCTTC	CASSFEGAEQFF	TRBJ2-1	NA	few	TRBV12-3/TRBV12-4
TGTGCCAGCAGCTTTCCTAGCGGGGGGGCCAGGAATGAGCAGTTCTTC	CASSFPSGGARNEQFF	TRBJ2-1	TRBD2	NA	TRBV11-2
TGTGCCAGTAAGGAGAGGACTAACTATGGCTACACCTTC	CASKERTNYGYTF	TRBJ1-2	NA	NA	TRBV19
TGTGCCAGCAGCTTAGGGCGCCAGGGACGCTATGGCTACACCTTC	CASSLGRQGRYGYTF	TRBJ1-2	NA	NA	TRBV11-2
TGCAGTGCTAGTAGAGGACTAGCGGAAGAGACCCAGTACTTC	CSASRGLAEETQYF	TRBJ2-5	TRBD2	NA	TRBV20-1
TGTGCCAGTAGCCCGGGGACAGGGTTGATCGGGCAGTACTTC	CASSPGTGLIGQYF	TRBJ2-7	TRBD1	NA	TRBV19
TGTGCCAGCAGCTTAAATGGTCCGGGACAGGGTGAAGAGACCCAGTACTTC	CASSLNGPGQGEETQYF	TRBJ2-5	TRBD1	NA	TRBV7-3
TGTGCCAGCAGCTTTTGGGGACAGGGGGATGAGCAGTACTTC	CASSFWGQGDEQYF	TRBJ2-7	TRBD1	once	TRBV7-9
TGTGCCAGCAGTGGTGGCTATGGCTACACCTTC	CASSGGYGYTF	TRBJ1-2	NA	NA	TRBV25-1
TGCGCCAGCAGTGGCACTAGCGTCGGTGAGCAGTTCTTC	CASSGTSVGEQFF	TRBJ2-1	TRBD2	NA	TRBV10-1
TGTGCCAGCAGCTCCCATCGGGGAAATGAAAAACTGTTTTTT	CASSSHRGNEKLFF	TRBJ1-4	NA	NA	TRBV5-4
TGTGCCAGCTCACCCCGGACAGGGGAGGGCATTCAGTACTTC	CASSPRTGEGIQYF	TRBJ2-4	TRBD1	NA	TRBV18
TGTGCCAGCAGCTTAGAGGGAAAACTGTTTTTT	CASSLEGKLFF	TRBJ1-4	NA	NA	TRBV7-9
TGTGCCAGCAGTTACTCGGACACCTCGCCCTACGAGCAGTACTTC	CASSYSDTSPYEQYF	TRBJ2-7	NA	few	TRBV6-2/TRBV6-3
TGCAGTGCTAGTCCCCTAGGCAGGGAACCTGAAGCTTTCTTT	CSASPLGREPEAFF	TRBJ1-1	NA	NA	TRBV20-1
TGTGCCACCCAATCCCAGGGGGGGTCGGCCACTGAAGCTTTCTTT	CATQSQGGSATEAFF	TRBJ1-1	TRBD1	NA	TRBV24-1
TGTGCCAGTAGAAATCGGCGGATACCCAATACCGGAAACAATGGCTACACCTTC	CASRNRRIPNTGNNGYTF	TRBJ1-2	NA	NA	TRBV19
TGTGCCATCAGTGAGTCTGCGGGACGGAAGATCTATAATTCACCCCTCCACTTT	CAISESAGRKIYNSPLHF	TRBJ1-6	NA	NA	TRBV10-3
TGTGCCAGCAGCCAAGTTAACTGGGGGCAGTTCTTC	CASSQVNWGQFF	TRBJ2-1	NA	NA	TRBV3-1/TRBV3-2
TGCAGTGATGAGAGGGCTTTCTTT	CSDERAFF	TRBJ1-1	NA	few	TRBV20-1
TGTGCCAGCTCACCGTTACAGTCTCCTAACTATGGCTACACCTTC	CASSPLQSPNYGYTF	TRBJ1-2	NA	NA	TRBV18
TGCAGTGCTAGAGAACAAGAGACCCAGTACTTC	CSAREQETQYF	TRBJ2-5	NA	NA	TRBV20-1
TGTGCCAGCTCACGCGAATACGACACACCCTCTGGAAACACCATATATTTT	CASSREYDTPSGNTIYF	TRBJ1-3	NA	NA	TRBV18
TGTGCCAGCAGTCCCCGCGGGGCATACACTGAAGCTTTCTTT	CASSPRGAYTEAFF	TRBJ1-1	NA	NA	TRBV27